Each of the 12 T cell receptor beta chains below was sequenced from the same sample in a study of blood T cell repertoires in COVID-19. Here immunoSEQ multiplex PCR was the method, and the copy in TCRdb shows in-frame clones only, minus some. Among about 400,000 clones, 75% to 90% were seen once, and the ten largest hold roughly 6.6%. The sample taken for sequencing was peripheral blood. Receptor source: a woman aged 55-75 years with COVID-19, enrolled during active disease.

The chain links TRBV5-8 to TRBJ2-3; 7 bases fit TRBD2. The CDR3 is made up of 15 amino acids. CDR1 and CDR2 from the germline V gene are SGHTS and YDEGEE. V lost 4 bases, J lost 0 bases, and 5 bases stayed unmatched. The CDR3 bases are TGTGCCAGCAGCCCCGGGGGGATTAGCACAGATACGCAGTATTTT. It translates to CASSPGGISTDTQYF.

J is TRBJ1-2 and V is TRBV7-9; possibly TRBD1 for D (5 bases). This CDR3 comprises 14 residues. Trimming removed 3 bases from V and 6 bases from J, with 14 bases in between. CDR1 and CDR2 (germline): SEHNR, FQNEAQ (reference sequence). CDR3 protein: CASSFKTVKDGYTF. Written as DNA, the CDR3 is TGTGCCAGCAGCTTCAAGACAGTCAAGGATGGCTACACCTTC. The full variable domain, in which reference TRBV7-9 and TRBJ1-2 provide the parts outside the CDR3, is DTGVSQNPRHKITKRGQNVTFRCDPISEHNRLYWYRQTLGQGPEFLTYFQNEAQLEKSRLLSDRFSAERPKGSFSTLEIQRTEQGDSAMYLCASSFKTVKDGYTFGSGTRLTVV.

This clone was counted a few times. The chain combines TRBV5-1 with TRBJ2-1, with 11 bases fitting TRBD1. CDR1 and CDR2 (germline): SGHRS, YFSETQ. The CDR3 has 16 residues. After removal of 7 bases from V and 6 bases from J, the junction contained 12 bases not matched to a gene. CDR3 DNA sequence: TGCGCCAGCGGTGGAAGAGGACAGGGGGCGCGCAATGAGCAGTTCTTC. This sequence encodes CASGGRGQGARNEQFF.

V gene TRBV6-5 combines with J gene TRBJ2-1; D is uncertain. CDR3 length equals 11 residues. CDR1 MNHEY and CDR2 SVGAGI come from the germline V gene. V was clipped by 7 bases and J by 9 bases, with 10 bases between them. Written as DNA, the CDR3 is TGTGCCAGCAATTCAGGTGGTGAGCAGTTCTTC. Protein product: CASNSGGEQFF.

The chain links TRBV11-3 to TRBJ1-1; a possible D gene is TRBD1 (5 bases). The germline gives CDR1 SGHNT, CDR2 YENEEA. This CDR3 comprises 14 residues. Trimming stripped 5 bases from V and 1 base from J, with 11 bases between. In nucleotides, the CDR3 is TGTGCCAGCAGCCGGGGGGGTCAGAACACTGAAGCTTTCTTT. Translating gives CASSRGGQNTEAFF.

The chain couples TRBV4-2 to TRBJ1-3; weak D call: TRBD1 (6 bases). Germline V gene data show CDR1 as LGHNA and CDR2 as YNFKEQ. Between the trimmed V and J ends, which lost 0 bases and 4 bases, there was a span of 10 bases. The CDR3 covers 15 residues. In DNA, the CDR3 is TGTGCCAGCAGCCAAGATCCCGGACAGGGAAACACCATATATTTT. Its translation is CASSQDPGQGNTIYF.

This chain links TRBV6-2 or TRBV6-3 with TRBJ2-3; D might be TRBD1 (6 bases). The CDR3 is made up of 16 amino acids. V shed 2 bases and J shed 1 base, with 13 bases lying between them. Germline CDR1 reads MNHEY; CDR2 reads SVGEGT. CDR3 sequence reads: CASSYRTPGGTDTQYF. The CDR3, as DNA: TGTGCCAGCAGTTACCGGACTCCAGGGGGCACAGATACGCAGTATTTT.

The chain carries TRBV10-3 and TRBJ2-3; the D is unclear. Germline CDR1 reads ENHRY; CDR2 reads SYGVKD. This CDR3 has 13 amino acids. V was shortened by 11 bases and J by 6 bases, with 18 bases between the two germline ends. The CDR3 protein is CALRGTAEDTQYF. CDR3 sequence (DNA): TGTGCCCTACGAGGCACCGCGGAGGATACGCAGTATTTT.

The chain links TRBV29-1 to TRBJ2-7; TRBD2 agrees at 13 bases. The CDR3 contains 13 residues. After removal of 8 bases from V and 5 bases from J, the junction contained 6 bases not matched to a gene. CDR1 is SQVTM, CDR2 ANQGSEA, per germline. The CDR3 DNA sequence: TGCAGCTACACAGGACTAGCGGGGGACGAGCAGTACTTC. Protein product: CSYTGLAGDEQYF.

This chain connects TRBV24-1 to TRBJ1-1; TRBD1 is a possible D gene (5 bases). The CDR3 length is 12 residues. Germline CDR1 and CDR2: KGHDR and SFDVKD. V lost 3 bases and J 10 bases, leaving 11 bases between the germline ends. CDR3 DNA sequence: TGTGCCACCAGTGATGAGTGGGGGGTAGCTTTCTTT. It encodes CATSDEWGVAFF.

The V call is TRBV6-5, the J call TRBJ1-1, with D hard to call. The CDR3 is 14 residues long. V was clipped by 3 bases and J by 5 bases, with 13 bases between them. The germline gives CDR1 MNHEY, CDR2 SVGAGI. The CDR3 DNA follows: TGTGCCAGCAGTTATAAGGGCTCGGGGACTGAAGCTTTCTTT. Its protein is CASSYKGSGTEAFF.

The chain has TRBV10-3 and TRBJ1-6, with D perhaps TRBD1 (5 bases). This CDR3 is 13 amino acids long. Between the trimmed V and J ends, which lost 7 bases and 9 bases, there was a span of 13 bases. The germline V gene encodes CDR1 ENHRY and CDR2 SYGVKD. In DNA, the CDR3 is TGTGCCATCACCTCGGGGGAGGGTTCACCCCTCCACTTT. Protein product: CAITSGEGSPLHF.